This TCR beta chain was recorded in a study of T cell responses to AZD1222 COVID-19 vaccine. Study-level background: Both about-4-week and about-12-week second-dose recipients were combined.

Germline-derived CDR1 and CDR2 are MNHEY and SMNVEV (reference sequence). The CDR3 runs 14 residues. V gave up 0 bases and J gave up 7 bases, with 9 bases separating them. Clones were sequenced by immunoSEQ multiplex PCR, and TCRdb holds only the in-frame ones, with some missing. The sample lists fewer than 200,000 clones; over 85% were seen once. Study-wide points: Baseline seropositivity occurred in only a handful of AZD1222 recipients. Spike-specific TCR breadth and depth were elevated following two AZD1222 doses.

Note on this clone: The antigen remains unidentified.

This sample comprised peripheral blood, obtained on day 0 of AZD1222 vaccination. The receptor comes from an adult in good health. The chain has TRBV27 and TRBJ2-2; D is unresolved. The CDR3 nucleotides are TGTGCCAGCAGTTTATCGCGCCTTTACGGGGAGCTGTTTTTT. Amino acids: CASSLSRLYGELFF.